These 10 T cell receptor beta chains were sequenced from one sample in a study of OX40 agonist ivuxolimab in advanced cancers. Repertoires were generated with immunoSEQ multiplex PCR, while TCRdb's copy carries only in-frame clones and drops some. The sample contains 70,000 to 75,000 clones, around 80% of which appear only once. The sample here was CD4+ or CD8+ T cells sorted from blood, taken in a trial of the OX40 agonist ivuxolimab. These receptors were collected from an adult with an advanced solid tumor such as melanoma, head and neck, liver or kidney cancer.

This chain links TRBV15 with TRBJ2-5; TRBD2 matches at 7 bases. Per the germline V gene, CDR1 is LNHNV and CDR2 is YYDKDF (reference sequence). V lost 0 bases to trimming and J lost 7 bases; unmatched junction nucleotides: 5. The CDR3 has 14 amino acids. In DNA form, the CDR3 reads TGTGCCACCAGCAGAGATCGGGCTAGCGGGACCCAGTACTTC. This gives the protein CATSRDRASGTQYF.

CDR3 protein: CAISESVNTEAFF. The CDR3 nucleotides read TGTGCCATCAGTGAGTCCGTGAACACTGAAGCTTTCTTT. V gene TRBV10-3 combines with J gene TRBJ1-1; D uncertain. V was clipped by 0 bases and J by 0 bases, with 2 bases between them. CDR3 length equals 13 residues. Germline V lookup: CDR1 ENHRY, CDR2 SYGVKD.

This clone was counted between two and nine times. This chain connects TRBV5-1 to TRBJ2-5; 8 positions match TRBD1. The CDR3 is made up of 16 amino acids. CDR1 and CDR2 from the germline V gene are SGHRS and YFSETQ. With V trimmed by 1 base and J by 2 bases, 7 bases remained unmatched. This chain's CDR3 is CASSLLGNRGQETQYF. As DNA, the CDR3 is TGCGCCAGCAGCTTGTTGGGGAACAGGGGGCAAGAGACCCAGTACTTC.

This chain joins TRBV7-2 and TRBJ2-5, with TRBD1 matching over 8 bases. Germline CDR1 is SGHTA and CDR2 is FQGNSA. The CDR3 extends over 14 amino acids. Germline trimming cut 5 bases from V and 1 base from J; bases unmatched to any gene: 3. For the CDR3, the DNA is TGTGCCAGCAGCACACAGGGGGGCCAAGAGACCCAGTACTTC. As protein: CASSTQGGQETQYF.

The gene calls are TRBV6-6 and TRBJ2-5; a weak D match, TRBD1 (6 bases). This CDR3 is built from 12 residues. V was pared by 7 bases and J by 2 bases, with 8 bases between. Germline V gene sequence: CDR1 MNHNY, CDR2 SVGAGI (reference sequence). This chain's CDR3 is CASTQGQETQYF. DNA of the CDR3: TGTGCCAGCACCCAGGGGCAAGAGACCCAGTACTTC.

The chain carries TRBV7-9 and TRBJ2-3; no clear D. Per the germline V gene, CDR1 is SEHNR and CDR2 is FQNEAQ (reference sequence). CDR3 length: 13 amino acids. Deletions cut 1 base from V and 4 bases from J, with 6 bases between. The CDR3 protein is CASSLVAADTQYF. As DNA, the CDR3 is TGTGCCAGCAGCTTAGTCGCGGCAGATACGCAGTATTTT.

The V and J genes are TRBV18 and TRBJ1-2; possible D gene TRBD1, 5 bases. The CDR3 totals 13 residues. CDR1 and CDR2 from the germline V gene are KGHSH and LQKENI. Trimming shortened V by 5 bases and J by 7 bases, and 14 bases separated the two germline ends. The CDR3, as DNA: TGTGCCAGCTCATCGGACGGGGCGAGTGGCTACACCTTC. Amino acid sequence: CASSSDGASGYTF.

The chain carries TRBV20-1 and TRBJ2-3; no firm D call. Deletions cut 6 bases from V and 2 bases from J, with 3 bases between. The CDR3 totals 10 residues. Germline V lookup: CDR1 DFQATT, CDR2 SNEGSKA (reference sequence). In DNA, the CDR3 is TGCAGTGCCGCCACAGATACGCAGTATTTT. Protein product: CSAATDTQYF.

The chain joins TRBV7-2 to TRBJ1-1, with 10 bases identical to TRBD1. The length of the CDR3 is 15 residues. V was clipped by 2 bases and J by 3 bases; unmatched bases: 3. The germline CDR1 and CDR2 sequences are SGHTA and FQGNSA. In nucleotides, the CDR3 is TGTGCCAGCAGCTTATTGGGACAGGGGTACACTGAAGCTTTCTTT. Translation: CASSLLGQGYTEAFF.

The V and J genes are TRBV11-2 and TRBJ2-7, with D perhaps matching TRBD1 (6 bases). This CDR3 has 14 residues. Germline-derived CDR1 and CDR2 are SGHAT and FQNNGV. Trimming shortened V by 5 bases and J by 0 bases, and 11 bases separated the two germline ends. The CDR3 coding sequence is TGTGCCAGCAGCGCGACAGGAGTCTCCTACGAGCAGTACTTC. It translates to CASSATGVSYEQYF.